Sequencing of this T cell receptor beta chain was carried out in a study of CD8+ T cells in alopecia areata. Study-wide points: The study found that many expanded lesional clones persisted in scalp and blood during tofacitinib.

Specified treatment: oral pan-JAK inhibitor, 5-10 mg twice daily. Germline CDR1 is SGHRS and CDR2 is YFSETQ. Trimming pared 0 bases from V and 5 bases from J, leaving 10 bases between. The CDR3 totals 14 residues. RNA extraction was followed by reverse transcription into cDNA, which acted as the sequencing template. The protocol was immunoSEQ multiplex PCR, while the TCRdb copy is restricted to in-frame clones and leaves out a portion. The data show under 150,000 clones, with less than 70% seen just once and 3% to 4% held by the top ten. Note on this clone: Antigen specificity is unknown.

The chain links TRBV5-1 to TRBJ2-3; D not certain. The sequence came from a human donor with alopecia areata. The material was CD4+ T cells sorted from blood, obtained at week 24, from a patient treated with tofacitinib. The CDR3: CASSLDGGLDTQYF. CDR3 coding DNA: TGCGCCAGCAGCTTGGACGGCGGATTAGATACGCAGTATTTT.